These T cell receptor beta chains were read from a single sample in a study of identical twins. One entry per CDR3 protein, called by TCRdb with MiXCR from the 5' RACE reads. The sample includes about 250,000 distinct CDR3 sequences, about 14% of them seen just once. The sequenced sample was memory (CD45RO+) T cells sorted from blood. These receptors came from a woman between 18 and 30 years old in good health. CDR3s include the opening cysteine and the closing phenylalanine or tryptophan. D genes are given only for firm matches. For some rows the clone size is stated as once, few or many, or as a class when expanded; others skip it.

-	TRBV27	-	TRBJ2-1	TGTGCCAGCAGTTTACCGACCGCGACATTCGAGGAGCAGTTCTTC	CASSLPTATFEEQFF
many	TRBV5-1	-	TRBJ1-1	TGCGCCAGCAGGTTAATGGTGAACACTGAAGCTTTCTTT	CASRLMVNTEAFF
few	TRBV12-3/TRBV12-4	-	TRBJ2-7	TGTGCCAGCAGTTTAACGGGCCGGGGTAACCTCTACGAGCAGTACTTC	CASSLTGRGNLYEQYF
few	TRBV5-8	TRBD1	TRBJ2-7	TGTGCCAGCAGCTTGGGGACAGGGGCGATCGACGAGCAGTACTTC	CASSLGTGAIDEQYF
many	TRBV5-1	-	TRBJ2-2	TGCGCCAGCCTTCCCGGGGGCTCGAACACCGGGGAGCTGTTTTTT	CASLPGGSNTGELFF
-	TRBV6-1	TRBD1	TRBJ2-3	TGTGCCAGGACGCTAACGACAGGGGCTACAGATACGCAGTATTTT	CARTLTTGATDTQYF
-	TRBV14	-	TRBJ2-3	TGTGCCAGCAGCCAAGTCCGCTCTAGCAGCACAGATACGCAGTATTTT	CASSQVRSSSTDTQYF
medium-sized	TRBV27	TRBD2	TRBJ2-7	TGTGCCAGCAGTCCAGCGGGAGGTCTTTCTACTACCTACGAGCAGTACTTC	CASSPAGGLSTTYEQYF
many	TRBV3-1	TRBD1	TRBJ1-1	TGTGCCAGCAGCTTTCGACAGGGAGGCACTGAAGCTTTCTTT	CASSFRQGGTEAFF
many	TRBV5-1	TRBD1	TRBJ2-1	TGCGCCAGCAGCTTGGAGGGGGCAACCTACAATGAGCAGTTCTTC	CASSLEGATYNEQFF
-	TRBV15	TRBD2	TRBJ2-7	TGTGCCACCAGCAGGACTAGCGGCTACGAGCAGTACTTC	CATSRTSGYEQYF
-	TRBV29-1	TRBD1	TRBJ1-2	TGCAGCGTTGAAAAGCGTGCACAGGGGGCTGGCTACACCTTC	CSVEKRAQGAGYTF
-	TRBV7-2	-	TRBJ1-1	TGTGCCAGCAGTTTAGACGGGGTTATGGCTTTCTTT	CASSLDGVMAFF
few	TRBV5-1	-	TRBJ2-7	TGCGCCAGCAGTCATCTCGGGACGACCTACGAGCAGTACTTC	CASSHLGTTYEQYF
medium-sized	TRBV20-1	-	TRBJ2-2	TGCAGTGCTAGACCTCCTCCCGCCGGGGAGCTGTTTTTT	CSARPPPAGELFF
many	TRBV29-1	TRBD1	TRBJ1-1	TGCAGCGTTGATATCCTTGACAGGGGATTCACTGAAGCTTTCTTT	CSVDILDRGFTEAFF
-	TRBV20-1	-	TRBJ2-3	TGCAGTGCTAGAGATCCGGCTAGCTCTAGAGATACGCAGTATTTT	CSARDPASSRDTQYF
-	TRBV5-1	TRBD2	TRBJ2-7	TGCGCCAGCAGCTTCGGGACTACCACCTACGAGCAGTACTTC	CASSFGTTTYEQYF
few	TRBV12-3/TRBV12-4	-	TRBJ2-3	TGTGCCAGCTCCCGAGGAGGGGGGCCCCCGGCGGATACGCAGTATTTT	CASSRGGGPPADTQYF
few	TRBV7-8	-	TRBJ2-3	TGTGCCAGCAGCTTAGAGTTTTCTGATACGCAGTATTTT	CASSLEFSDTQYF
few	TRBV20-1	TRBD2	TRBJ2-1	TGCAGTGCTCCCGGGACTAGCGGGGCCTACAATGAGCAGTTCTTC	CSAPGTSGAYNEQFF
-	TRBV7-2	-	TRBJ2-2	TGTGCCAGCAGCTTAGGTCTAGGGAACACCGGGGAGCTGTTTTTT	CASSLGLGNTGELFF
-	TRBV20-1	TRBD2	TRBJ2-1	TGCAGTTCTCCGGGACTAGCGGGAGGTGGGTCCTACAATGAGCAGTTCTTC	CSSPGLAGGGSYNEQFF
-	TRBV6-2/TRBV6-3	-	TRBJ2-1	TGTGCCAGCGGGCGGCGCAATGAGCAGTTCTTC	CASGRRNEQFF